The TCR beta chain described here comes from a study of cytomegalovirus exposure and HLA in healthy donors. Study-level points and caveats: Beyond CMV serostatus, there was no information to go on about immune exposure.

A multiplex PCR was run with 60 Vbeta primers and 13 Jbeta primers. Measured with immunoSEQ multiplex PCR; TCRdb has only the in-frame clones, and not every one. Among 200,000 to 250,000 clones listed, approximately 82% were seen once. A word on this clone: Its specificity is unknown.

Germline CDR1 reads SGHRS; CDR2 reads YFSETQ. CDR3 length equals 15 residues. Trimming cost V 3 bases and J 1 base; bases outside gene matches: 2. V is TRBV5-1 and J is TRBJ2-2, with TRBD1 matching over 8 bases. The sequence was collected from a man aged 18 to 30 in good health and CMV-seronegative. The sample was PBMCs. CDR3 DNA sequence: TGCGCCAGCAGCTCTGGACAGGGGAACACCGGGGAGCTGTTTTTT. Translating gives CASSSGQGNTGELFF.